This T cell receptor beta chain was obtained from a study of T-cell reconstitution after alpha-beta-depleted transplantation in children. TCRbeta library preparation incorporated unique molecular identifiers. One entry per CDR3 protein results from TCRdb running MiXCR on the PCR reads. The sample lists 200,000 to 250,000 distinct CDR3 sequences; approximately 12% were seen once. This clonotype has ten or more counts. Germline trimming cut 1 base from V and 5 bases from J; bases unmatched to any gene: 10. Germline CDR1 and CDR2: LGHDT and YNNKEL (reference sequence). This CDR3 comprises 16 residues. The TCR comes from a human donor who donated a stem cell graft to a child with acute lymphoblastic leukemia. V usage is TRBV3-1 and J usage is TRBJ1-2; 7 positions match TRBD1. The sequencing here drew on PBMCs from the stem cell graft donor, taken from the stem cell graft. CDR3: CASSQGTGDIGYGYTF. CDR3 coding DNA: TGTGCCAGCAGCCAAGGAACAGGGGACATTGGTTATGGCTACACCTTC.